This section outlines one T cell receptor beta chain sequence together with its context. Germline CDR1 and CDR2: SGHDT and YYEEEE. V was clipped by 4 bases and J by 6 bases; unmatched bases: 10. CDR3 length: 14 residues. The data belong to a study of blood T cell repertoires in COVID-19. The data were produced by immunoSEQ multiplex PCR, yet TCRdb's version contains in-frame clones alone and is incomplete. The table shows around 430,000 clones, with around 89% occurring only once. The specimen was peripheral blood. V and J are TRBV5-6 and TRBJ2-7, with 7 bases aligning to TRBD1. This clonotype originated in a woman aged 45-65 years with COVID-19, enrolled during active disease. Written as DNA, the CDR3 is TGTGCCAGCAGCCCAGACAGGGTTTTAAGCGAGCAGTACTTC. Translated: CASSPDRVLSEQYF.